The 31 T cell receptor beta chains below all came from one sample that was sequenced in a study of cytomegalovirus exposure and HLA in healthy donors (dated by TCRdb to the late 2010s). Libraries were made using the immunoSEQ multiplex PCR assay. A mixture of 60 forward primers for TCR Vbeta segments and 13 reverse primers for TCR Jbeta segments was used in the multiplex PCR. The clones in this table, taken by TCRdb from immuneACCESS, are in-frame only. Not every clone is retained; where verified, under half of the shortfall comes from an unresolved V gene, and the cause of the rest is unknown. A total of more than 150,000 clones appear in this sample, 80% of them only once. The top ten hold about 1.9% of the sample. The sample comprised PBMCs. These receptors were collected from a woman between 25 and 40 years old in good health and CMV-seronegative.

CDR3 sequence (DNA): TGTGCCATCAGGGACAGCGGGGGGGCTTACAATGAGCAGTTCTTC. Translating it yields CAIRDSGGAYNEQFF. The chain is built from TRBV10-3 and TRBJ2-1, with 10 bases identical to TRBD2. V dropped 6 bases and J dropped 4; count of bases not matched to a gene: 6. Germline values: CDR1 ENHRY, CDR2 SYGVKD. The CDR3 has 15 amino acids.

As concerns this clone: Other DNA sequences within the sample encode an identical CDR3. The genes are TRBV30 and TRBJ1-6; D gene ambiguous. The CDR3 runs to 16 residues. The V gene lost 0 bases and the J gene lost 0 bases, with 9 bases spanning the gap. From germline, CDR1 is GTSNPN and CDR2 SVGIG (reference sequence). CDR3 sequence: CAWSVAPTSYNSPLHF. The CDR3 DNA is TGTGCCTGGAGTGTAGCTCCAACCTCCTATAATTCACCCCTCCACTTT. Full variable domain (rest looked up from reference TRBV30 and TRBJ1-6): SQTIHQWPATLVQPVGSPLSLECTVEGTSNPNLYWYRQAAGRGLQLLFYSVGIGQISSEVPQNLSASRPQDRQFILSSKKLLLSDSGFYLCAWSVAPTSYNSPLHFGNGTRLTVT.

V gene TRBV9 combines with J gene TRBJ1-6; tentatively, D is TRBD1 (6 bases). The length of the CDR3 is 17 residues. V lost 0 bases and J 6 bases, leaving 16 bases between the germline ends. Germline CDR1 is SGDLS and CDR2 is YYNGEE. CDR3 DNA sequence: TGTGCCAGCAGCGTAGGAGGGGGGGCCGGGGGTAATTCACCCCTCCACTTT. It specifies CASSVGGGAGGNSPLHF.

The rearrangement joins TRBV30 to TRBJ1-5, with a possible D match to TRBD1 (6 bases). The CDR3 spans 15 residues. Trimming took 2 bases from V and 1 from J, leaving 12 bases between them. Germline V gene lookup returns CDR1 GTSNPN and CDR2 SVGIG (reference sequence). The chain's CDR3 is CAWSRAGVSNQPQHF. The CDR3 coding sequence is TGTGCCTGGAGTCGGGCAGGGGTAAGCAATCAGCCCCAGCATTTT. The variable domain in full, with the rest retrieved from reference TRBV30 and TRBJ1-5, is SQTIHQWPATLVQPVGSPLSLECTVEGTSNPNLYWYRQAAGRGLQLLFYSVGIGQISSEVPQNLSASRPQDRQFILSSKKLLLSDSGFYLCAWSRAGVSNQPQHFGDGTRLSIL.

The chain couples TRBV27 to TRBJ2-3; 14 bases are a match to TRBD2. This CDR3 is built from 14 residues. The J segment lost 8 bases and the V segment lost 4 bases, leaving 2 bases of the junction unmatched. Germline CDR1 is MNHEY and CDR2 is SMNVEV (reference sequence). The CDR3 coding sequence is TGTGCCAGCAGTTCGGGACTAGCGGGGGTTACGCAGTATTTT. The encoded protein is CASSSGLAGVTQYF.

The chain carries TRBV5-4 and TRBJ1-1; TRBD1 aligns across 9 bases. CDR1 and CDR2 from the germline V gene are SGHNT and YYREEE (reference sequence). The V segment lost 4 bases and the J segment 4 bases; nucleotides outside the gene matches: 5. CDR3 size: 14 residues. CDR3 coding DNA: TGTGCCAGCAGCCCGGGACAGGGTTTCACTGAAGCTTTCTTT. Protein sequence: CASSPGQGFTEAFF.

The chain employs TRBV7-6 and TRBJ2-7; unclear D gene. The germline V and J ends were trimmed by 0 bases and 2 bases, with 14 bases remaining between them. CDR1 and CDR2 from the germline V gene are SGHVS and FNYEAQ. The CDR3 consists of 16 residues. The CDR3 is CASSLAQAEIPYEQYF. CDR3 DNA sequence: TGTGCCAGCAGCTTAGCGCAGGCAGAGATACCCTACGAGCAGTACTTC. Looking up the rest from reference TRBV7-6 and TRBJ2-7 gives the full variable domain: GAGVSQSPRYKVTKRGQDVALRCDPISGHVSLYWYRQALGQGPEFLTYFNYEAQQDKSGLPNDRFSAERPEGSISTLTIQRTEQRDSAMYRCASSLAQAEIPYEQYFGPGTRLTVT.

This sequence joins TRBV7-9 and TRBJ1-2, with D unclear. Germline V gene sequence: CDR1 SEHNR, CDR2 FQNEAQ (reference sequence). The CDR3 spans 13 residues. Trimming took off 5 bases at V and 6 bases at J, with 13 bases between the two ends. The DNA of the CDR3 is TGTGCCAGCAGCCGAAGCGTCCGAGATGGCTACACCTTC. Residues: CASSRSVRDGYTF.

The gene calls are TRBV27 and TRBJ2-1; TRBD2 matches 13 bases. With 1 base clipped from V and 5 bases from J, the junction kept 11 bases outside the gene matches. CDR1 MNHEY and CDR2 SMNVEV come from the germline V gene (reference sequence). This CDR3 is 19 amino acids long. CDR3 DNA sequence: TGTGCCAGCAGTTTATTTCCCCGGACTAGCGGGGGTGGGAACAATGAGCAGTTCTTC. It codes for CASSLFPRTSGGGNNEQFF.

The CDR3: CASSLGEGGYTF. CDR3 sequence (DNA): TGCGCCAGCAGCTTGGGGGAGGGTGGCTACACCTTC. J is TRBJ1-2 and V is TRBV5-1; no firm D call. With 0 bases removed from V and 7 bases from J, the gap between germline ends came to 7 bases. The CDR3 contains 12 residues. Germline assignment: CDR1 SGHRS and CDR2 YFSETQ.

The chain joins TRBV7-9 to TRBJ1-1; D is perhaps TRBD1 (6 bases). Germline V gene sequence: CDR1 SEHNR, CDR2 FQNEAQ (reference sequence). The V end was cut by 6 bases, the J end by 0 bases, with 14 bases between. The CDR3 covers 15 residues. CDR3 sequence (DNA): TGTGCCAGCAGTTCGCCGGGACACCTGAACACTGAAGCTTTCTTT. It is translated as CASSSPGHLNTEAFF.

J is TRBJ1-2 and V is TRBV5-6; D is perhaps TRBD1 (6 bases). This CDR3 has 13 amino acids. V dropped 3 bases and J dropped 6 bases, with 12 bases sitting between them. The germline V gene encodes CDR1 SGHDT and CDR2 YYEEEE. Written as DNA, the CDR3 is TGTGCCAGCAGCTCCTTACAGGGAGATGGCTACACCTTC. It encodes CASSSLQGDGYTF.

This chain joins TRBV4-3 and TRBJ1-2; 12 nucleotides match TRBD1. J was trimmed by 4 bases and V by 4 bases; bases with no gene match: 7. The CDR3 spans 16 residues. The germline V gene has CDR1 LGHNA and CDR2 YSLEER. CDR3 amino acids: CASSPGTGGRGYGYTF. The DNA of the CDR3 is TGCGCCAGCAGCCCCGGGACAGGGGGCCGGGGCTATGGCTACACCTTC.

This clone was recorded a few times. This chain links TRBV6-1 with TRBJ2-7, with 7 positions matching TRBD1. The ends lost 6 bases at V and 1 base at J; junction bases unmatched: 9. From germline, CDR1 is MNHNS and CDR2 SASEGT. The CDR3 extends over 15 amino acids. CDR3 amino acids: CASSHRDRGSYEQYF. The CDR3 nucleotides read TGTGCCAGCAGCCACCGGGACAGAGGATCCTACGAGCAGTACTTC.

The chain links TRBV9 to TRBJ1-4; D is ambiguous. This CDR3 is 13 amino acids long. Trimming took off 0 bases at V and 3 bases at J, with 3 bases between the two ends. Germline CDR1 and CDR2: SGDLS and YYNGEE. DNA for the CDR3: TGTGCCAGCAGCGTAGGCGCTAATGAAAAACTGTTTTTT. It is translated as CASSVGANEKLFF.

This chain uses TRBV9 with TRBJ2-1, with TRBD2 as a possible D gene (6 bases). The germline V and J ends were trimmed by 3 bases and 4 bases, with 11 bases remaining between them. This CDR3 has 14 residues. Germline V lookup: CDR1 SGDLS, CDR2 YYNGEE. Here the CDR3 DNA reads TGTGCCAGCAGCGAGGTCGGGGGATACAATGAGCAGTTCTTC. Protein product: CASSEVGGYNEQFF.

The chain couples TRBV9 to TRBJ2-7; 8 nucleotides line up with TRBD2. CDR3 size: 16 residues. CDR1 is SGDLS, CDR2 YYNGEE, per germline. V gave up 0 bases and J gave up 6 bases; unmatched junction bases: 11. The CDR3 sequence is CASSVDFGGAVGEQYF. The DNA of the CDR3 is TGTGCCAGCAGCGTAGATTTCGGGGGGGCAGTCGGCGAGCAGTACTTC.

The CDR3 is CASSVELFADSGNTIYF. The CDR3 DNA reads as TGTGCCAGCAGCGTAGAGTTATTCGCAGACTCTGGAAACACCATATATTTT. V and J are TRBV9 and TRBJ1-3; no firm D call. From germline, CDR1 is SGDLS and CDR2 YYNGEE. Trimming took 0 bases from V and 0 from J, leaving 13 bases between them. This CDR3 region has 17 residues.

The rearrangement uses TRBV6-1 and TRBJ2-7, with D uncertain. CDR3 length: 13 residues. V was trimmed by 10 bases and J by 0 bases, leaving 13 bases between them. CDR1 and CDR2 from the germline V gene are MNHNS and SASEGT. The CDR3 here is CATKRHNSYEQYF. CDR3 sequence (DNA): TGTGCCACCAAACGCCACAACTCCTACGAGCAGTACTTC.

This clone was detected only once. This CDR3 reads CASNPGTGDEKLFF. As DNA, the CDR3 is TGTGCCAGTAACCCCGGGACAGGGGACGAAAAACTGTTTTTT. The chain is built from TRBV19 and TRBJ1-4; 10 bases match TRBD1. Germline CDR1 and CDR2: LNHDA and SQIVND (reference sequence). Trimming at V came to 7 bases and at J to 8 bases, leaving 7 bases not matched to a gene. CDR3 length: 14 residues.

The rearrangement links TRBV7-9 to TRBJ2-5; D may be TRBD1 (6 bases). The V and J ends lost 5 bases and 1 base respectively, with 17 bases between them. This CDR3 has 16 residues. CDR1 SEHNR and CDR2 FQNEAQ come from the germline V gene (reference sequence). The CDR3 sequence is CASSRGSTRSQETQYF. DNA for the CDR3: TGTGCCAGCAGCAGGGGGTCGACAAGAAGCCAAGAGACCCAGTACTTC.

The gene calls are TRBV5-8 and TRBJ2-5; D is unresolved. The CDR3 contains 11 residues. Per the germline V gene, CDR1 is SGHTS and CDR2 is YDEGEE. Trimming left V 5 bases short and J 1 base short, with 3 bases between. CDR3 coding DNA: TGTGCCAGCAGACTCCAAGAGACCCAGTACTTC. This encodes CASRLQETQYF.

V and J are TRBV9 and TRBJ1-1; D perhaps matches TRBD1 (5 bases). V shed 0 bases and J shed 1 base, with 10 bases lying between them. There are 15 residues in the CDR3. Looked up from germline, CDR1 is SGDLS and CDR2 is YYNGEE. The CDR3 nucleotides are TGTGCCAGCAGCGTAGCCGGCGGGGGGAACACTGAAGCTTTCTTT. As protein: CASSVAGGGNTEAFF.

The V call is TRBV5-1, the J call TRBJ2-7, with D tentatively TRBD1 (6 bases). The CDR3 is 17 residues long. V was cut by 4 bases and J by 4 bases, with 24 bases left in between. Germline assignment: CDR1 SGHRS and CDR2 YFSETQ. The CDR3 coding sequence is TGCGCCAGCAGCCGACTCTGGGGTGGACAGAATCTTTACGAGCAGTACTTC. Its protein product is CASSRLWGGQNLYEQYF.

V gene TRBV5-1 combines with J gene TRBJ2-2; 8 bases agree with TRBD2. This CDR3 is 16 amino acids long. Trimming took 3 bases from V and 7 from J; bases not matched to a gene: 11. The germline V gene has CDR1 SGHRS and CDR2 YFSETQ. CDR3 loop: CASSSGTSGSNGELFF. The CDR3 region has the DNA TGCGCCAGCAGCTCTGGGACTAGTGGCTCTAACGGGGAGCTGTTTTTT.

This clone was counted only a few times. The V call is TRBV7-9, the J call TRBJ2-6; unclear D gene. The CDR3 runs to 15 residues. V was clipped by 5 bases and J by 3 bases, with 11 bases between them. The germline V gene has CDR1 SEHNR and CDR2 FQNEAQ (reference sequence). The CDR3 DNA follows: TGTGCCAGCAGCCCCCGGGTTGGTGGGGCCAACGTCCTGACTTTC. Protein sequence: CASSPRVGGANVLTF. Complete variable domain (other parts from reference TRBV7-9 and TRBJ2-6): DTGVSQNPRHKITKRGQNVTFRCDPISEHNRLYWYRQTLGQGPEFLTYFQNEAQLEKSRLLSDRFSAERPKGSFSTLEIQRTEQGDSAMYLCASSPRVGGANVLTFGAGSRLTVL.

V is TRBV4-3 and J is TRBJ2-5; 8 positions match TRBD1. Germline CDR1 LGHNA, CDR2 YSLEER. Trimming removed 3 bases from V and 4 bases from J; junction bases left unmatched: 10. The CDR3 is 16 residues long. The CDR3 is CASSQEYRGVRETQYF. The CDR3 DNA is TGCGCCAGCAGCCAGGAATACAGGGGGGTAAGAGAGACCCAGTACTTC.

The rearrangement uses TRBV6-6 and TRBJ2-5; 13 bases match TRBD2. The germline gives CDR1 MNHNY, CDR2 SVGAGI (reference sequence). V lost 5 bases and J lost 6; bases outside the gene matches: 9. CDR3 length: 16 amino acids. The CDR3: CASSHGLAGEGKTQYF. CDR3 nucleotide sequence: TGTGCCAGCAGTCATGGACTAGCGGGGGAAGGAAAGACCCAGTACTTC.

The rearrangement joins TRBV18 to TRBJ1-6; D not certain. Looked up from germline, CDR1 is KGHSH and CDR2 is LQKENI. V lost 3 bases to trimming and J lost 4 bases, with 4 bases between them. The CDR3 spans 13 residues. DNA for the CDR3: TGTGCCAGCTCACCCACTTATAATTCACCCCTCCACTTT. It is translated as CASSPTYNSPLHF. The whole variable domain, filled in from reference TRBV18 and TRBJ1-6, reads NAGVMQNPRHLVRRRGQEARLRCSPMKGHSHVYWYRQLPEEGLKFMVYLQKENIIDESGMPKERFSAEFPKEGPSILRIQQVVRGDSAAYFCASSPTYNSPLHFGNGTRLTVT.

The chain combines TRBV29-1 with TRBJ1-1; 7 nucleotides line up with TRBD1. CDR1 and CDR2 from the germline V gene are SQVTM and ANQGSEA. Trimming took 7 bases from V and 7 from J; bases not matched to a gene: 6. The CDR3 is 11 amino acids. The CDR3 nucleotides are TGCAGCGGTGGGCGGACAGGTGAAGCTTTCTTT. It is translated as CSGGRTGEAFF.

The CDR3 protein is CASSQVDRRNQPQHF. The DNA for the CDR3 is TGCGCCAGCAGCCAAGTGGACAGGCGCAATCAGCCCCAGCATTTT. This chain joins TRBV4-1 and TRBJ1-5; 7 nucleotides align to TRBD1. Unmatched junction bases numbered 2, after V lost 1 base and J lost 2 bases. CDR1 and CDR2 from the germline V gene are MGHRA and YSYEKL. The CDR3 contains 15 residues.